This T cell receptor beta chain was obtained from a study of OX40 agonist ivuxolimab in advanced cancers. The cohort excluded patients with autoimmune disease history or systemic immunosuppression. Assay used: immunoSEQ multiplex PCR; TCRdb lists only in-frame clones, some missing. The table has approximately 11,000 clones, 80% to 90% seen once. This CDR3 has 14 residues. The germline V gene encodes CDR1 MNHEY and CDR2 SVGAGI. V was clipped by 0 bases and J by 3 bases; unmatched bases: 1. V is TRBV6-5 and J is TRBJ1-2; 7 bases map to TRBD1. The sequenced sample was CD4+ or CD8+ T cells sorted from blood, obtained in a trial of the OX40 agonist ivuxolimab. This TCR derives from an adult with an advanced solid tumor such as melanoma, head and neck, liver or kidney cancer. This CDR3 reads CASSYSTGDYGYTF. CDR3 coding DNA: TGTGCCAGCAGTTACTCCACAGGGGACTATGGCTACACCTTC.